The source of this T cell receptor beta chain is a study of CD8 T cells in ankylosing spondylitis. This clonotype was observed a handful of times. Its antigen is currently unknown. It was by quantitative 5'-RACE with molecular barcodes that TCR beta libraries were made. Using its own MiXCR run on the 5' RACE reads, TCRdb lists one record per CDR3 protein. This sample carries approximately 300,000 distinct CDR3 sequences, 20% of them seen once, and the ten largest clones take 7.5% to 9.5%. Study-wide results and limits: Previous work reported some of these motif variants in the synovial fluid and blood of reactive arthritis. Disease-linked clones were reportedly significantly enriched in matched ankylosing spondylitis synovial fluid.

Sequenced: blood, either unsorted or a sorted T cell fraction (not recorded which). The receptor comes from a male donor with ankylosing spondylitis or in good health (not recorded which).

The CDR3 DNA reads as TGCAGTGCTATTTTTAGTTCAGTTGGCGTAACGTACCAAGAGACCCAGTACTTC. It translates to CSAIFSSVGVTYQETQYF. The chain uses TRBV20-1 and TRBJ2-5, with D hard to call. V was cut by 4 bases and J by 0 bases, with 24 bases left in between. CDR3 length equals 18 residues. Germline CDR1 and CDR2: DFQATT and SNEGSKA (reference sequence).